The 32 T cell receptor beta chains below were found in one sample sequenced in a study of cytomegalovirus exposure and HLA in healthy donors. Primers: 60 Vbeta forward and 13 Jbeta reverse. Sequencing used immunoSEQ multiplex PCR; TCRdb keeps in-frame clones, though not all of them. Among about 160,000 clones listed, roughly 80% were seen once. The sample comprised PBMCs. The receptors were sampled from a woman aged 30 to 39 in good health and CMV-seropositive.

This clone has only a few counts. V usage is TRBV27 and J usage is TRBJ1-1; 10 bases are shared with TRBD1. The CDR3 contains 14 residues. In germline, CDR1 is MNHEY, CDR2 SMNVEV (reference sequence). V shed 6 bases and J 4 bases; nucleotides not matched to a gene: 5. CDR3 sequence reads: CASRRGTGATEAFF. CDR3 DNA: TGTGCCAGCAGACGTGGGACAGGGGCCACTGAAGCTTTCTTT.

The rearrangement joins TRBV4-3 to TRBJ2-7; D is possibly TRBD1 (5 bases). V shed 0 bases and J shed 1 base, with 7 bases lying between them. The germline gives CDR1 LGHNA, CDR2 YSLEER. The CDR3 runs 14 residues. This CDR3 reads CASSQDRQSYEQYF. The CDR3 DNA is TGCGCCAGCAGCCAAGATCGACAGTCCTACGAGCAGTACTTC.

The chain carries TRBV7-2 and TRBJ1-1, with D unresolved. Deletions cut 5 bases from V and 4 bases from J, with 11 bases between. The CDR3 runs 13 residues. Germline CDR1 reads SGHTA; CDR2 reads FQGNSA. The CDR3 DNA is TGTGCCAGCAGCCTAAATTCAGGCACTGAAGCTTTCTTT. Translated: CASSLNSGTEAFF. Full variable domain (rest looked up from reference TRBV7-2 and TRBJ1-1): GAGVSQSPSNKVTEKGKDVELRCDPISGHTALYWYRQSLGQGLEFLIYFQGNSAPDKSGLPSDRFSAERTGGSVSTLTIQRTQQEDSAVYLCASSLNSGTEAFFGQGTRLTVV.

This clone was counted once. The rearrangement uses TRBV10-3 and TRBJ2-1; maybe TRBD2 (5 bases). The CDR3 covers 17 residues. V lost 5 bases to trimming and J lost 0 bases, with 17 bases between them. CDR1 and CDR2 (germline): ENHRY, SYGVKD. CDR3 protein: CAISQDYKENSYNEQFF. The CDR3 nucleotides read TGTGCCATCAGTCAAGACTATAAAGAAAACTCCTACAATGAGCAGTTCTTC.

The rearrangement links TRBV7-3 to TRBJ2-1; D not resolved. The CDR3 totals 13 residues. V was pared by 0 bases and J by 6 bases, with 6 bases between. CDR1 and CDR2 from the germline V gene are SGHTA and FQGTGA. CDR3 sequence reads: CASSLTLGNEQFF. The CDR3, as DNA: TGTGCCAGCAGCTTAACGCTAGGCAATGAGCAGTTCTTC.

The chain couples TRBV4-2 to TRBJ1-5; 8 bases map to TRBD1. The CDR3 length is 16 residues. J lost 6 bases, V lost 4 bases, and 11 bases had no gene match. Germline lookup yields CDR1 LGHNA and CDR2 YNFKEQ. CDR3 sequence reads: CASSLFSQGVFQPQHF. CDR3 DNA: TGTGCCAGCAGCCTTTTTTCACAGGGGGTATTTCAGCCCCAGCATTTT.

This clone was counted between two and nine times. The chain is built from TRBV11-2 and TRBJ2-5; a weak D match, TRBD1 (5 bases). Deletions cut 0 bases from V and 6 bases from J, with 14 bases between. This CDR3 comprises 15 residues. Per the germline V gene, CDR1 is SGHAT and CDR2 is FQNNGV. In DNA form, the CDR3 reads TGTGCCAGCAGCTTAGACACAGGACCCCTAAAGACCCAGTACTTC. Protein sequence: CASSLDTGPLKTQYF. Full variable domain (remainder filled in from reference TRBV11-2 and TRBJ2-5): EAGVAQSPRYKIIEKRQSVAFWCNPISGHATLYWYQQILGQGPKLLIQFQNNGVVDDSQLPKDRFSAERLKGVDSTLKIQPAKLEDSAVYLCASSLDTGPLKTQYFGPGTRLLVL.

The V gene is TRBV4-3, the J gene TRBJ1-5, with 7 bases matching TRBD1. The CDR3 spans 18 residues. Germline loops: CDR1 LGHNA, CDR2 YSLEER. The trim removed 1 base at V and 1 base at J, leaving 10 bases unmatched. CDR3 nucleotide sequence: TGCGCCAGCAGCCAAGGATACCCCACAGGGGCGAGCAATCAGCCCCAGCATTTT. It yields the protein CASSQGYPTGASNQPQHF.

The V call is TRBV6-5, the J call TRBJ1-5; tentative D call: TRBD1 (5 bases). CDR1 is MNHEY and CDR2 is SVGAGI in the germline V gene. V lost 2 bases and J lost 5, with 10 bases in between. The CDR3 has 14 residues. The CDR3 coding sequence is TGTGCCAGCAGTTACGGAACAGGATATCAGCCCCAGCATTTT. Its translation: CASSYGTGYQPQHF.

This rearrangement joins TRBV18 to TRBJ1-1; 8 positions agree with TRBD1. V was pared by 3 bases and J by 2 bases, with 5 bases of the junction left unmatched. CDR3 length equals 15 residues. Germline-derived CDR1 and CDR2 are KGHSH and LQKENI. Here the CDR3 DNA reads TGTGCCAGCTCACCCACAGGGGGGGAAAACACTGAAGCTTTCTTT. Translation gives CASSPTGGENTEAFF.

This clone was counted a single time. The chain combines TRBV30 with TRBJ1-3; D unclear. Between the trimmed V and J ends, which lost 1 base and 0 bases, there was a span of 13 bases. Germline assignment: CDR1 GTSNPN and CDR2 SVGIG (reference sequence). This CDR3 comprises 16 residues. In DNA form, the CDR3 reads TGTGCCTGGAGTGGCCTATTTGGTTCCTCTGGAAACACCATATATTTT. It translates to CAWSGLFGSSGNTIYF.

V usage is TRBV27 and J usage is TRBJ1-2; D may be TRBD1 (6 bases). Germline CDR1 and CDR2: MNHEY and SMNVEV (reference sequence). V was pared by 5 bases and J by 3 bases, with 16 bases between. This CDR3 is built from 15 residues. Here the CDR3 reads CASSPTRDKHYGYTF. The CDR3 DNA sequence: TGTGCCAGCAGTCCTACTCGGGACAAACACTATGGCTACACCTTC.

This chain connects TRBV28 to TRBJ1-1; TRBD1 might be the D (5 bases). Germline CDR1 reads MDHEN; CDR2 reads SYDVKM. V lost 3 bases and J lost 7, with 12 bases in between. The CDR3 totals 13 residues. CDR3: CASSLLRQFEAFF. CDR3 nucleotide sequence: TGTGCCAGCAGTTTGCTTCGACAGTTTGAAGCTTTCTTT.

The chain joins TRBV2 to TRBJ2-3, with D possibly TRBD1 on 5 matching bases. The CDR3 length is 11 residues. The V end was cut by 4 bases, the J end by 8 bases, with 7 bases between. CDR1 and CDR2 (germline): SNHLY, FYNNEI. CDR3 amino acids: CASSGRGTQYF. CDR3 coding DNA: TGTGCCAGCAGTGGAAGGGGTACGCAGTATTTT.

The chain uses TRBV18 and TRBJ2-1; possible D gene TRBD2, 6 bases. This CDR3 is 19 amino acids long. Germline V CDR1 and CDR2: KGHSH, LQKENI. The ends were cut back, 6 bases at V and 0 bases at J, with 24 bases in the middle. The CDR3 coding sequence is TGTGCCAGCTCCCGAAGGCGGGACGTTACGTTGAGCTCCTACAATGAGCAGTTCTTC. Encoded protein: CASSRRRDVTLSSYNEQFF.

CDR3 sequence (DNA): TGTGCCAGCAGCATAGTTGACAGGGCTGATTCACCCCTCCACTTT. This encodes CASSIVDRADSPLHF. This chain joins TRBV11-3 and TRBJ1-6, with 7 bases aligning to TRBD1. The germline V gene has CDR1 SGHNT and CDR2 YENEEA. V gave up 5 bases and J gave up 8 bases; unmatched junction bases: 9. This CDR3 is built from 15 residues. The whole variable domain, remainder taken from reference TRBV11-3 and TRBJ1-6, is EAGVVQSPRYKIIEKKQPVAFWCNPISGHNTLYWYLQNLGQGPELLIRYENEEAVDDSQLPKDRFSAERLKGVDSTLKIQPAELGDSAVYLCASSIVDRADSPLHFGNGTRLTVT.

In nucleotides, the CDR3 is TGTGCCAGCCGGGACACACGAACTGGGGCTTTCTTT. It specifies CASRDTRTGAFF. V gene TRBV2 combines with J gene TRBJ1-1; possible D gene TRBD1, 6 bases. V was trimmed by 8 bases and J by 11 bases, leaving 18 bases between them. Germline CDR1 SNHLY, CDR2 FYNNEI. CDR3 length equals 12 residues.

This clone was detected once. The gene calls are TRBV5-4 and TRBJ2-4, with D tentatively TRBD1 (5 bases). The CDR3 has 13 amino acids. V shed 0 bases and J shed 10 bases, with 11 bases lying between them. Germline V CDR1 and CDR2: SGHNT, YYREEE (reference sequence). The CDR3 nucleotides are TGTGCCAGCAGCTTGGAAGAGCCAGGGATTCAGTACTTC. Residues: CASSLEEPGIQYF. The full variable domain, with the rest looked up from reference TRBV5-4 and TRBJ2-4, is ETGVTQSPTHLIKTRGQQVTLRCSSQSGHNTVSWYQQALGQGPQFIFQYYREEENGRGNFPPRFSGLQFPNYSSELNVNALELDDSALYLCASSLEEPGIQYFGAGTRLSVL.

The chain joins TRBV2 to TRBJ2-5, with D maybe TRBD1 (6 bases). Trimming took off 4 bases at V and 0 bases at J, with 21 bases between the two ends. CDR1 is SNHLY and CDR2 is FYNNEI in the germline V gene. The CDR3 length is 18 residues. CDR3 coding DNA: TGTGCCAGCAGTGTTTGGAAGGTAGGACAGTTTGACCAAGAGACCCAGTACTTC. It is translated as CASSVWKVGQFDQETQYF.

This sequence joins TRBV6-5 and TRBJ2-7; the D gene is possibly TRBD1 (6 bases). The CDR3 runs 15 residues. Trimming removed 0 bases at V and 2 bases at J, with 11 bases between. Germline V gene data show CDR1 as MNHEY and CDR2 as SVGAGI. The chain's CDR3 is CASSYSWTAPYEQYF. The CDR3 nucleotides are TGTGCCAGCAGTTACTCGTGGACAGCGCCCTACGAGCAGTACTTC.

Here the CDR3 DNA reads TGTGCCAGTAGTACCCTTCCAGGGGGGACTAATGAAAAACTGTTTTTT. It yields the protein CASSTLPGGTNEKLFF. The chain employs TRBV19 and TRBJ1-4; TRBD1 agrees at 7 bases. This CDR3 spans 16 amino acids. V was pared by 4 bases and J by 2 bases, with 7 bases of the junction left unmatched. Germline CDR1 LNHDA, CDR2 SQIVND (reference sequence). The full variable domain, its missing parts supplied by reference TRBV19 and TRBJ1-4, is DGGITQSPKYLFRKEGQNVTLSCEQNLNHDAMYWYRQDPGQGLRLIYYSQIVNDFQKGDIAEGYSVSREKKESFPLTVTSAQKNPTAFYLCASSTLPGGTNEKLFFGSGTQLSVL.

The J gene is TRBJ2-7, the V gene TRBV28, with 10 bases aligning to TRBD1. The J segment lost 3 bases and the V segment lost 6 bases, leaving 5 bases of the junction unmatched. Per germline, CDR1 MDHEN and CDR2 SYDVKM. This CDR3 has 14 amino acids. CDR3 loop: CASSPGTGVYEQYF. The CDR3 DNA follows: TGTGCCAGCAGCCCCGGGACAGGGGTCTACGAGCAGTACTTC.

The chain recombines TRBV6-5 with TRBJ1-4, with TRBD1 matching over 8 bases. The CDR3 spans 14 residues. The junction had 7 bases not matched to a gene; V was cut back by 7 bases and J by 6 bases. Germline V lookup: CDR1 MNHEY, CDR2 SVGAGI. The CDR3 region is CASNPGQVHEKLFF. For the CDR3, the DNA is TGTGCCAGCAACCCGGGACAGGTTCATGAAAAACTGTTTTTT.

V is TRBV7-2 and J is TRBJ1-1; D possibly corresponds to TRBD1 (5 bases). From germline, CDR1 is SGHTA and CDR2 FQGNSA. The CDR3 has 15 residues. Trimming removed 4 bases from V and 1 base from J, with 13 bases in between. The CDR3 DNA reads TGTGCCAGCAGCTCCTCCTTAGGGGCGAACACTGAAGCTTTCTTT. Amino acids: CASSSSLGANTEAFF.

The chain employs TRBV10-3 and TRBJ1-1; D gene uncertain. The CDR3 is 13 residues long. Trimming took off 6 bases at V and 5 bases at J, with 13 bases between the two ends. The V gene's germline CDR1 is ENHRY and CDR2 SYGVKD. The CDR3 sequence is CAIRLRERTEAFF. CDR3 DNA: TGTGCCATCAGGCTGCGGGAGAGGACTGAAGCTTTCTTT.

This chain uses TRBV5-1 with TRBJ2-1; D is unclear. Germline V lookup: CDR1 SGHRS, CDR2 YFSETQ. Trimming left V 1 base short and J 4 bases short, with 6 bases between. This CDR3 comprises 13 residues. CDR3 sequence: CASSLSGYNEQFF. The CDR3 coding sequence is TGCGCCAGCAGCTTGTCCGGGTACAATGAGCAGTTCTTC.

CDR3 bases: TGCGCCAGCAGCCCCGAACCCTATACCTCAGGGAATAATTCACCCCTCCACTTT. This codes for CASSPEPYTSGNNSPLHF. V and J are TRBV5-1 and TRBJ1-6; TRBD1 is a possible D gene (5 bases). Germline V gives CDR1 SGHRS, CDR2 YFSETQ. The V and J ends lost 4 bases and 5 bases respectively, with 22 bases between them. There are 18 residues in the CDR3.

The V and J genes are TRBV9 and TRBJ1-2; no reliable D call. This CDR3 spans 12 amino acids. Germline lookup yields CDR1 SGDLS and CDR2 YYNGEE. The V end lost 2 bases, the J end lost 4 bases, and 6 bases lay between the germline ends. The CDR3 region has the DNA TGTGCCAGCAGCGTGTCCAGCTATGGCTACACCTTC. This translates into CASSVSSYGYTF.

In its sample, this clone was seen a few times. This chain joins TRBV7-2 and TRBJ1-5; D remains ambiguous. Germline V gives CDR1 SGHTA, CDR2 FQGNSA. The CDR3 has 16 amino acids. The germline V and J ends were trimmed by 1 base and 0 bases, with 10 bases remaining between them. The CDR3 reads CASSLVPVYSNQPQHF. CDR3 nucleotides: TGTGCCAGCAGCTTAGTTCCGGTTTATAGCAATCAGCCCCAGCATTTT.

V is TRBV4-2 and J is TRBJ1-1; D is possibly TRBD1 (6 bases). The CDR3 is 13 amino acids. Germline CDR1 LGHNA, CDR2 YNFKEQ. The V gene lost 3 bases and the J gene lost 5 bases, with 10 bases spanning the gap. CDR3 coding DNA: TGTGCCAGCAGCCAGGTTCAGGGGACTGAAGCTTTCTTT. Translated, it gives CASSQVQGTEAFF.

This clone was seen more than once but under ten times. This sequence joins TRBV29-1 and TRBJ2-7; 7 nucleotides agree with TRBD1. There are 12 residues in the CDR3. After removal of 7 bases from V and 7 bases from J, the junction contained 10 bases not matched to a gene. The germline V gene encodes CDR1 SQVTM and CDR2 ANQGSEA. The CDR3, as DNA: TGCAGCGCAAAACAGGGGTCTGGGGAGCAGTACTTC. Translation: CSAKQGSGEQYF.

About this clone itself: Its ends do not fully match the called genes, so a read error is possible. The chain links TRBV6-6 to TRBJ2-6; a weak D match, TRBD1 (5 bases). Germline-derived CDR1 and CDR2 are MNHNY and SVGAGI (reference sequence). The CDR3 is 12 residues long. This CDR3 is CATEYGANGLTF. CDR3 DNA: TGTGCCACCGAGTATGGGGCCAACGGCCTGACTTTC.